This TCR beta chain derives from a study of early stage breast cancer tumors. About the study: Of around 15 invasive breast tumors, about a dozen were hormone receptor-positive, HER2-negative. Samples were sequenced at about 10-fold average coverage.

Each sample had two DNA replicates, about 0.5 ug blood or roughly 1.5 ug tissue. Method: immunoSEQ multiplex PCR; TCRdb's copy keeps in-frame clones and lacks some. Seen here are nearly 25,000 clones, around 70% observed once, and the top ten hold 9.9%. The germline V gene encodes CDR1 MNHEY and CDR2 SMNVEV (reference sequence). The CDR3 is made up of 17 amino acids. V was clipped by 4 bases and J by 1 base; unmatched bases: 7. Sequencing was carried out using breast tumor tissue. This TCR derives from a person in their sixties with breast cancer. The chain links TRBV27 to TRBJ2-2; 9 positions match TRBD1. CDR3: CASSYNRGRLNTGELFF. For the CDR3, the DNA is TGTGCCAGCAGTTATAACAGGGGGCGATTGAACACCGGGGAGCTGTTTTTT.